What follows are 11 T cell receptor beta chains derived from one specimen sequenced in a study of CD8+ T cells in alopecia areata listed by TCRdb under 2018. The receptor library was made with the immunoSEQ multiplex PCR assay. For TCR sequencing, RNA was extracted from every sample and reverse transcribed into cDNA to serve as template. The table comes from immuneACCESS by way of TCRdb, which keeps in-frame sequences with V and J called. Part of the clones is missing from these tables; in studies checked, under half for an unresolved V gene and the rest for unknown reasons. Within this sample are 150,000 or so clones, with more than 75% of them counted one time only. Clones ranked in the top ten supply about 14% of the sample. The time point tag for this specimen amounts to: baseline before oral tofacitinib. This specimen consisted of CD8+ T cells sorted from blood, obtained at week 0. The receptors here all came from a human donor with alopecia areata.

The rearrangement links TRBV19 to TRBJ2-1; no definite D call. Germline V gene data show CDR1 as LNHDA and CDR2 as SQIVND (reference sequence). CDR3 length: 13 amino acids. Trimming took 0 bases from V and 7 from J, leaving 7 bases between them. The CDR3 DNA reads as TGTGCCAGTAGTATAGATAGAGGAAATGAGCAGTTCTTC. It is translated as CASSIDRGNEQFF.

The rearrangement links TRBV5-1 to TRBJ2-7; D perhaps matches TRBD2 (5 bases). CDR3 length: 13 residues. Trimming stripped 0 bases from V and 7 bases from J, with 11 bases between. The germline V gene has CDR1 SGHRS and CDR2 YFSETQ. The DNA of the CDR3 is TGCGCCAGCAGCTTGGACCCCCCGGGAGAGCAGTACTTC. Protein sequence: CASSLDPPGEQYF.

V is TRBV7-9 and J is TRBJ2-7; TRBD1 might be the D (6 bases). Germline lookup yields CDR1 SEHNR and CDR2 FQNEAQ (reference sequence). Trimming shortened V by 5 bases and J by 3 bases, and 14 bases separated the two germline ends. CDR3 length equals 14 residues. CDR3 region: CASSGPAGDYEQYF. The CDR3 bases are TGTGCCAGCAGCGGACCGGCAGGGGACTACGAGCAGTACTTC.

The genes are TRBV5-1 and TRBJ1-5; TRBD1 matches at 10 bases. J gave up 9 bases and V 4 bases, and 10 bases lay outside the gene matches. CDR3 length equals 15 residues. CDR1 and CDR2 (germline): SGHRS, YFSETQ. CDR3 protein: CASSPGTGEEGPQHF. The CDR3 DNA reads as TGCGCCAGCAGCCCCGGGACAGGGGAGGAGGGGCCCCAGCATTTT.

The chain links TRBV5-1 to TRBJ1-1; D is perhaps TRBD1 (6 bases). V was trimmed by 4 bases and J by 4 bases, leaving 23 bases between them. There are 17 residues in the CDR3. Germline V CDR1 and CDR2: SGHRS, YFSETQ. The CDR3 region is CASSAGGAQGGGTEAFF. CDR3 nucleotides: TGCGCCAGCAGCGCGGGTGGGGCACAGGGTGGTGGCACTGAAGCTTTCTTT.

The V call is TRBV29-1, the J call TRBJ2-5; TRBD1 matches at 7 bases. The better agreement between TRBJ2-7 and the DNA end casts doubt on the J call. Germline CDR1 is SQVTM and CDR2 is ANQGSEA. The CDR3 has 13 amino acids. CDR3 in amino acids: CSVSGQETYEQYF. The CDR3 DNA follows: TGCAGCGTCTCAGGACAGGAAACCTACGAGCAGTACTTC.

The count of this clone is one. The CDR3: CASSQLSTDTQYF. CDR3 bases: TGCGCCAGCAGCCAGCTGAGCACAGATACGCAGTATTTT. The chain couples TRBV4-1 to TRBJ2-3; D not resolved. The germline V gene has CDR1 MGHRA and CDR2 YSYEKL. There are 13 residues in the CDR3. V lost 3 bases to trimming and J lost 0 bases, with 4 bases between them.

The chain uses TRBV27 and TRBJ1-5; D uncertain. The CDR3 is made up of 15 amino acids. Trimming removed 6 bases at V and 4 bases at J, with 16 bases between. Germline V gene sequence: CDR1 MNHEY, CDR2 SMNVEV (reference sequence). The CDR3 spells CASSLNLGGNQPQHF. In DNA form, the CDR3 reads TGTGCCAGCAGCCTGAACCTGGGAGGAAATCAGCCCCAGCATTTT.

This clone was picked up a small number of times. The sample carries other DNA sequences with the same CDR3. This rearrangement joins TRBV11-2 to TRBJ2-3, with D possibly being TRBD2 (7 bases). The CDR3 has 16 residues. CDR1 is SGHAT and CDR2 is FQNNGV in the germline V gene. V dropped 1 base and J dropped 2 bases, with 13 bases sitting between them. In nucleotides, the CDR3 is TGTGCCAGCAGCTTAGGAGGCGGGGGCGCCACAGATACGCAGTATTTT. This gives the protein CASSLGGGGATDTQYF.

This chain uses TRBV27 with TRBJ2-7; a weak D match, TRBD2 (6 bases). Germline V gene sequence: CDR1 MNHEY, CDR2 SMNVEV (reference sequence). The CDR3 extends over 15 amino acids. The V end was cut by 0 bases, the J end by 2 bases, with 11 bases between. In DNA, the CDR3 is TGTGCCAGCAGTTTATCAGCAGGGACTGCCTACGAGCAGTACTTC. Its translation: CASSLSAGTAYEQYF.

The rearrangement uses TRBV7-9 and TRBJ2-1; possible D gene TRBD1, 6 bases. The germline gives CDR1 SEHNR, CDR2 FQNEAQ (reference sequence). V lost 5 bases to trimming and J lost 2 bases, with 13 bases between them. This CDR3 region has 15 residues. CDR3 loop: CASSDRDITYNEQFF. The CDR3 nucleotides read TGTGCCAGCAGCGACCGGGACATTACCTACAATGAGCAGTTCTTC.